This TCR beta chain was documented in a study of blood T cell repertoires in COVID-19. TCRdb's table, derived via immunoSEQ multiplex PCR, lists solely in-frame clones and lacks some. The repertoire consists of around 300,000 clones, with 85% to 90% occurring once and the leading ten covering roughly 1%. Sequenced input: peripheral blood. This receptor was obtained from a woman between 40 and 50 years old with COVID-19, enrolled during active disease.

The CDR3 spells CASKGDSDTGELFF. The CDR3 nucleotides read TGTGCCAGTAAGGGGGACAGTGACACCGGGGAGCTGTTTTTT. The chain has TRBV19 and TRBJ2-2, with 7 bases aligning to TRBD1. V dropped 7 bases and J dropped 3; count of bases not matched to a gene: 5. The CDR3 covers 14 residues. Germline V gives CDR1 LNHDA, CDR2 SQIVND (reference sequence).